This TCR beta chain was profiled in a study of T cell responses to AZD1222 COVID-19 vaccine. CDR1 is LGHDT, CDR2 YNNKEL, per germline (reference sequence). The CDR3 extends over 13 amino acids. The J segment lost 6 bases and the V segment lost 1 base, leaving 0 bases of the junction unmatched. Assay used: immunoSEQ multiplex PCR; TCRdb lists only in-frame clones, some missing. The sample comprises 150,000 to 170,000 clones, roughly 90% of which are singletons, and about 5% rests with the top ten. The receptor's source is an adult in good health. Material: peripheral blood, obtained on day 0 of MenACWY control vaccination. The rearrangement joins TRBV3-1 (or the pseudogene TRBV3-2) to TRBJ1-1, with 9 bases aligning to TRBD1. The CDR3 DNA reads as TGTGCCAGCAGCCAAGGGACAGGGGCTGAAGCTTTCTTT. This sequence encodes CASSQGTGAEAFF.